These 15 T cell receptor beta chains share one sample of origin, sequenced in a study of STAT3 mutations in large granular lymphocyte leukemia. Overall study findings and caveats: At least one immunodominant TCR beta clonotype appeared in every T-cell large granular lymphocyte leukemia patient.

No cognate antigen is known for these TCRs. Method: immunoSEQ multiplex PCR; TCRdb's copy keeps in-frame clones and lacks some. The top ten clones hold 7.5% to 9% of a sample with under 20,000 clones, approximately 91% of them seen once. Material for sequencing was peripheral blood mononuclear cells. The origin of the receptors is a woman between 50 and 59 years old with T-cell large granular lymphocyte leukemia. Some clones in this sample may be carry-over from other donors' samples.

This clone was seen just once. V is TRBV5-4 and J is TRBJ1-2; D is possibly TRBD1 (5 bases). Germline V gene lookup returns CDR1 SGHNT and CDR2 YYREEE (reference sequence). Trimming left V 0 bases short and J 8 bases short, with 17 bases between. This CDR3 contains 15 residues. Here the CDR3 reads CASSLDRGIRHGYTF. For the CDR3, the DNA is TGTGCCAGCAGCTTGGATAGGGGCATCAGACACGGCTACACCTTC.

V is TRBV5-1 and J is TRBJ2-7; 8 bases align to TRBD2. V lost 5 bases, J lost 0 bases, and 4 bases stayed unmatched. Germline V lookup: CDR1 SGHRS, CDR2 YFSETQ. The CDR3 is made up of 14 amino acids. The CDR3 sequence is CASSLSGVSYEQYF. Written as DNA, the CDR3 is TGCGCCAGCAGTCTTAGCGGGGTCTCCTACGAGCAGTACTTC.

CDR3: CASSLLGGEALYEQYF. In DNA, the CDR3 is TGTGCCAGCAGTTTGTTGGGGGGGGAGGCGCTTTACGAGCAGTACTTC. This chain uses TRBV28 with TRBJ2-7; TRBD2 matches at 7 bases. In germline, CDR1 is MDHEN, CDR2 SYDVKM. The trim removed 3 bases at V and 4 bases at J, leaving 12 bases unmatched. The CDR3 is 16 residues long.

This rearrangement joins TRBV5-1 to TRBJ1-2; 7 bases align to TRBD1. The V gene end was trimmed by 0 bases and the J gene end by 2 bases; junction bases not matched to a gene: 4. CDR1 SGHRS and CDR2 YFSETQ come from the germline V gene. The CDR3 spans 15 residues. The chain's CDR3 is CASSLAAGGNYGYTF. DNA for the CDR3: TGCGCCAGCAGCTTGGCGGCAGGGGGAAACTATGGCTACACCTTC.

The gene calls are TRBV11-2 and TRBJ2-5; tentative D call: TRBD1 (6 bases). V was shortened by 3 bases and J by 4 bases, with 18 bases between the two germline ends. The CDR3 runs 16 residues. The germline V gene has CDR1 SGHAT and CDR2 FQNNGV. The CDR3 loop is CASSFEGLQGVETQYF. In nucleotides, the CDR3 is TGTGCCAGCAGCTTTGAGGGTCTACAGGGAGTAGAGACCCAGTACTTC.

This sequence joins TRBV6-5 and TRBJ1-3; D possibly corresponds to TRBD1 (5 bases). The ends were cut back, 2 bases at V and 7 bases at J, with 15 bases in the middle. The CDR3 consists of 15 residues. Germline CDR1 reads MNHEY; CDR2 reads SVGAGI. DNA for the CDR3: TGTGCCAGCAGTTACCAAACGACAGCCGGCAACACCATATATTTT. It encodes CASSYQTTAGNTIYF.

The V and J genes are TRBV9 and TRBJ1-1; 7 nucleotides match TRBD1. The germline V gene has CDR1 SGDLS and CDR2 YYNGEE. V was pared by 3 bases and J by 7 bases, with 6 bases of the junction left unmatched. There are 13 residues in the CDR3. CDR3 region: CASSAPQGIEAFF. As DNA, the CDR3 is TGTGCCAGCAGCGCCCCACAGGGGATTGAAGCTTTCTTT.

This clone was detected only a few times. The chain employs TRBV18 and TRBJ2-7; TRBD1 might be the D (6 bases). Trimming pared 2 bases from V and 1 base from J, leaving 9 bases between. CDR1 is KGHSH, CDR2 LQKENI, per germline. CDR3 length: 14 amino acids. This CDR3 reads CASSPLTGSYEQYF. CDR3 in DNA: TGTGCCAGCTCACCATTGACAGGTTCCTACGAGCAGTACTTC.

The CDR3 spells CASSAGQGFWATEAFF. Written as DNA, the CDR3 is TGTGCCAGCAGCGCAGGACAGGGATTTTGGGCGACTGAAGCTTTCTTT. The rearrangement joins TRBV25-1 to TRBJ1-1, with 8 bases lining up with TRBD1. Germline CDR1 MGHDK, CDR2 SYGVNS. The ends lost 6 bases at V and 5 bases at J; junction bases unmatched: 14. This CDR3 has 16 residues.

The rearrangement uses TRBV4-3 and TRBJ2-2; a weak D match, TRBD1 (5 bases). Trimming pared 4 bases from V and 4 bases from J, leaving 13 bases between. Per the germline V gene, CDR1 is LGHNA and CDR2 is YSLEER. This CDR3 is 15 amino acids long. CDR3 DNA: TGCGCCAGCAGCCTAGGGGTGGGCTTCACCGGGGAGCTGTTTTTT. It encodes CASSLGVGFTGELFF.

The J gene is TRBJ2-2, the V gene TRBV19; 10 bases are shared with TRBD1. There are 16 residues in the CDR3. Germline lookup yields CDR1 LNHDA and CDR2 SQIVND (reference sequence). V shed 5 bases, J shed 2 bases, and the junction held 5 bases outside the gene matches. The CDR3 DNA reads TGTGCCAGTAGTCCCTGGGACAGGGGCAACACCGGGGAGCTGTTTTTT. It encodes CASSPWDRGNTGELFF.

CDR3 DNA sequence: TGTGCCAGCAGCGTGGGATATGGGCTTCAGAGCACAGATACGCAGTATTTT. It specifies CASSVGYGLQSTDTQYF. The V gene is TRBV9, the J gene TRBJ2-3, with D unresolved. This CDR3 region has 17 residues. Trimming left V 2 bases short and J 0 bases short, with 16 bases between. Germline loops: CDR1 SGDLS, CDR2 YYNGEE.

The DNA of the CDR3 is TGTGCCAGCAGCTTAGAACGGGCGACCCAGTACTTC. As protein: CASSLERATQYF. The V and J genes are TRBV7-2 and TRBJ2-5; no reliable D call. The V and J ends lost 1 base and 7 bases respectively, with 7 bases between them. Germline V lookup: CDR1 SGHTA, CDR2 FQGNSA. This CDR3 spans 12 amino acids.

The V gene is TRBV18, the J gene TRBJ2-5; D uncertain. CDR1 is KGHSH and CDR2 is LQKENI in the germline V gene. This CDR3 spans 14 amino acids. The V end lost 2 bases, the J end lost 4 bases, and 11 bases lay between the germline ends. CDR3 sequence (DNA): TGTGCCAGCTCACCAACGGTTGCGGCAGAGACCCAGTACTTC. Translation: CASSPTVAAETQYF.

The gene calls are TRBV28 and TRBJ1-2; tentative D call: TRBD1 (6 bases). There are 14 residues in the CDR3. The germline CDR1 and CDR2 sequences are MDHEN and SYDVKM. The V end lost 3 bases, the J end lost 4 bases, and 12 bases lay between the germline ends. The CDR3 DNA sequence: TGTGCCAGCAGTTTTCCTACGGGGGCCTATGGCTACACCTTC. Protein sequence: CASSFPTGAYGYTF.